Following are 4 T cell receptor beta chains from one sample sequenced in a study of lymphopenia after photon versus proton radiotherapy. The method was immunoSEQ multiplex PCR; TCRdb's version includes in-frame clones alone and lacks a portion of them. In the table there are more than 45,000 clones, about 81% of which are singletons. Sample: peripheral blood, taken from a patient treated with proton-based radiotherapy. Receptor source: a man between 60 and 75 years old with pancreatic cancer.

The rearrangement joins TRBV6-5 to TRBJ2-7; maybe TRBD1 (5 bases). CDR1 is MNHEY, CDR2 SVGAGI, per germline. The CDR3 length is 15 residues. Trimming cost V 6 bases and J 2 bases, with 17 bases left between them. This CDR3 reads CASRPTGFITYEQYF. The CDR3 bases are TGTGCCAGCAGACCAACAGGCTTCATTACCTACGAGCAGTACTTC.

The chain combines TRBV28 with TRBJ1-1, with a possible D match to TRBD1 (6 bases). The CDR3 spans 15 residues. The germline V and J ends were trimmed by 7 bases and 3 bases, with 18 bases remaining between them. The V gene's germline CDR1 is MDHEN and CDR2 SYDVKM. The CDR3 sequence is CASIEGRGSYTEAFF. The CDR3 DNA is TGTGCCAGCATCGAGGGCAGGGGCTCCTACACTGAAGCTTTCTTT.

This sequence joins TRBV4-1 and TRBJ1-5; 11 bases align to TRBD1. CDR1 and CDR2 from the germline V gene are MGHRA and YSYEKL. Unmatched junction bases numbered 16, after V lost 4 bases and J lost 2 bases. CDR3 length: 20 amino acids. The CDR3 region is CASSRGADRGRRAGNQPQHF. In DNA, the CDR3 is TGCGCCAGCAGCCGCGGGGCGGACAGGGGGCGTAGGGCGGGCAATCAGCCCCAGCATTTT.

This clone was observed a few times. This chain uses TRBV28 with TRBJ1-1; D remains unclear. Trimming took 7 bases from V and 4 from J, leaving 7 bases between them. The CDR3 is made up of 11 amino acids. The germline gives CDR1 MDHEN, CDR2 SYDVKM. This CDR3 reads CASTTGTEAFF. The DNA of the CDR3 is TGTGCCAGCACCACGGGCACTGAAGCTTTCTTT.